This record concerns one TCR beta chain sequence. The data derive from a study of Graves' ophthalmopathy and Graves' hyperthyroidism. Losses at the gene ends were 5 bases for V and 5 bases for J; bases not matched to a gene: 7. The CDR3 spans 16 residues. CDR1 is SEHNR and CDR2 is FQNEAQ in the germline V gene (reference sequence). Amplification targeted the TCR beta CDR3 regions, with RNA transcripts as the source material. RT-PCR with HTBI primers came first, then second-round multiplex PCR. Via MiXCR, TCRdb re-called the multiplex PCR reads, giving one row per CDR3 protein. The table has hundreds of thousands of distinct CDR3 sequences, 35% to 50% seen once.

The chain employs TRBV7-9 and TRBJ1-6; 9 bases fit TRBD1. This receptor was taken from an adult man with Graves' ophthalmopathy. The sample comprised peripheral blood. As DNA, the CDR3 is TGTGCCAGCAGCCCCGGGACAGGGAGGGATAATTCACCCCTCCACTTT. Protein sequence: CASSPGTGRDNSPLHF.